These 2 T cell receptor beta chains originate from one sample sequenced in a study of blood T cell repertoires in COVID-19. The protocol was immunoSEQ multiplex PCR, while the TCRdb copy is restricted to in-frame clones and leaves out a portion. The table shows around 260,000 clones, with roughly 88% occurring only once. Sequenced material: peripheral blood. These receptors were collected from a human donor in a cohort sampled during active COVID-19.

The chain joins TRBV29-1 to TRBJ1-1; D remains ambiguous. Germline lookup yields CDR1 SQVTM and CDR2 ANQGSEA. The ends were cut back, 7 bases at V and 4 bases at J, with 22 bases in the middle. CDR3 length equals 15 residues. CDR3 amino acids: CSAGVLGGSFTEAFF. The DNA for the CDR3 is TGCAGCGCCGGGGTGCTTGGAGGGAGCTTCACTGAAGCTTTCTTT.

The rearrangement joins TRBV5-1 to TRBJ1-1, with D possibly matching TRBD1 (5 bases). Trimming pared 2 bases from V and 0 bases from J, leaving 14 bases between. The CDR3 has 16 residues. The germline CDR1 and CDR2 sequences are SGHRS and YFSETQ. The CDR3 DNA is TGCGCCAGCAGCTTCGATAGGGGTCTCATGAACACTGAAGCTTTCTTT. Protein product: CASSFDRGLMNTEAFF.